The 21 T cell receptor beta chains below all came from one sample that was sequenced in a study of early T cells in non-severe SARS-CoV-2 infection. Via MiXCR, TCRdb re-called the 5' RACE reads, giving one row per CDR3 protein. Of 63,000 or so distinct CDR3 sequences detected, 9.5% to 12% appear once; the ten largest clones hold around 6%. The input for sequencing was whole blood, taken at baseline. Every receptor here comes from an adult who was a healthcare worker with PCR-confirmed SARS-CoV-2 infection or an uninfected control (not recorded which).

This clonotype was counted between two and nine times. The V gene is TRBV15, the J gene TRBJ1-2; D is undetermined. V was trimmed by 2 bases and J by 3 bases, leaving 7 bases between them. This CDR3 is 13 amino acids long. Per germline, CDR1 LNHNV and CDR2 YYDKDF (reference sequence). The CDR3 reads CATSRTDYYGYTF. DNA of the CDR3: TGTGCCACCAGCAGAACGGATTACTATGGCTACACCTTC.

This clonotype was detected many times. The chain has TRBV6-1 and TRBJ2-1; 7 positions match TRBD2. V was clipped by 4 bases and J by 7 bases; unmatched bases: 10. This CDR3 comprises 15 residues. Germline V gene sequence: CDR1 MNHNS, CDR2 SASEGT. The chain's CDR3 is CASSVPGLKGNEQFF. CDR3 nucleotide sequence: TGTGCCAGCAGTGTGCCGGGACTAAAGGGTAATGAGCAGTTCTTC.

This clonotype was seen only a few times. V is TRBV3-1 and J is TRBJ2-2; D possibly uses TRBD1 or TRBD2 (7 bases each). Germline assignment: CDR1 LGHDT and CDR2 YNNKEL (reference sequence). The CDR3 runs 19 residues. V was cut by 4 bases and J by 0 bases, with 21 bases left in between. The CDR3 spells CASSRGGTAVLANTGELFF. As DNA, the CDR3 is TGTGCCAGCAGCCGGGGAGGGACAGCTGTATTAGCGAACACCGGGGAGCTGTTTTTT.

This clonotype was detected ten times or more. The chain recombines TRBV20-1 with TRBJ1-1; D not certain. CDR3 length: 13 amino acids. Germline CDR1 is DFQATT and CDR2 is SNEGSKA (reference sequence). V shed 0 bases and J shed 0 bases, with 5 bases lying between them. CDR3 nucleotides: TGCAGTGCTAGAGATCCTCTGAACACTGAAGCTTTCTTT. Its translation: CSARDPLNTEAFF.

This chain links TRBV29-1 with TRBJ1-2; 11 bases line up with TRBD1. The junction had 10 bases not matched to a gene; V was cut back by 7 bases and J by 6 bases. This CDR3 spans 14 amino acids. Germline V CDR1 and CDR2: SQVTM, ANQGSEA. This chain's CDR3 is CSAAAGQGVNGYTF. Written as DNA, the CDR3 is TGCAGCGCCGCCGCGGGACAGGGGGTTAATGGCTACACCTTC.

The sample holds many counts of this clonotype. The chain is built from TRBV12-5 and TRBJ1-5; 7 nucleotides agree with TRBD1. V shed 1 base, J shed 7 bases, and the junction held 4 bases outside the gene matches. The V gene's germline CDR1 is LGHNT and CDR2 FRNRAP. The CDR3 contains 14 residues. The CDR3, as DNA: TGTGCTAGTGGTTTGGACAGGGGTGCCCAGCCCCAGCATTTT. The encoded protein is CASGLDRGAQPQHF. Full variable domain (outside the CDR3, taken from reference TRBV12-5 and TRBJ1-5): DARVTQTPRHKVTEMGQEVTMRCQPILGHNTVFWYRQTMMQGLELLAYFRNRAPLDDSGMPKDRFSAEMPDATLATLKIQPSEPRDSAVYFCASGLDRGAQPQHFGDGTRLSIL.

This clonotype was counted ten times or more. The V call is TRBV7-2, the J call TRBJ2-7; D ambiguous. CDR1 and CDR2 (germline): SGHTA, FQGNSA. The CDR3 is 14 amino acids. The ends were cut back, 7 bases at V and 6 bases at J, with 19 bases in the middle. CDR3 residues: CASTPGRTAFEQYF. The CDR3 nucleotides read TGTGCCAGCACACCGGGCCGTACCGCTTTCGAGCAGTACTTC.

This clonotype was found a few times. The V call is TRBV3-1, the J call TRBJ2-3, with 10 nucleotides matching TRBD2. The trim removed 3 bases at V and 3 bases at J, leaving 15 bases unmatched. Looked up from germline, CDR1 is LGHDT and CDR2 is YNNKEL (reference sequence). The CDR3 totals 19 residues. DNA of the CDR3: TGTGCCAGCAGCCATCGGCCGAGGGCTAGCGGGAGTATGACAGATACGCAGTATTTT. Encoded protein: CASSHRPRASGSMTDTQYF.

In this sample, this clonotype turned up many times. The chain joins TRBV10-3 to TRBJ2-1, with unresolved D. CDR1 and CDR2 from the germline V gene are ENHRY and SYGVKD. With 4 bases removed from V and 5 bases from J, the gap between germline ends came to 9 bases. This CDR3 is built from 13 residues. DNA of the CDR3: TGTGCCATCAGTGTTCAACTTCACAATGAGCAGTTCTTC. This codes for CAISVQLHNEQFF.

The rearrangement joins TRBV29-1 to TRBJ2-5; D unclear. The CDR3 has 13 amino acids. Trimming shortened V by 4 bases and J by 0 bases, and 9 bases separated the two germline ends. CDR1 SQVTM and CDR2 ANQGSEA come from the germline V gene. The CDR3 DNA sequence: TGCAGCGTTGTGGACCAGTACCAAGAGACCCAGTACTTC. It translates to CSVVDQYQETQYF.

This clonotype was detected only a few times. The chain recombines TRBV5-4 with TRBJ1-4, with TRBD1 as a possible D gene (5 bases). The germline CDR1 and CDR2 sequences are SGHNT and YYREEE (reference sequence). The CDR3 has 14 amino acids. V was clipped by 0 bases and J by 4 bases, with 7 bases between them. The CDR3 sequence is CASSLGGDNEKLFF. The CDR3 region has the DNA TGTGCCAGCAGCTTGGGAGGGGATAATGAAAAACTGTTTTTT.

This clonotype was found many times. This sequence joins TRBV7-8 and TRBJ1-4; D is ambiguous. The germline V and J ends were trimmed by 2 bases and 9 bases, with 16 bases remaining between them. The CDR3 has 15 residues. CDR1 is SGHVS, CDR2 FQNEAQ, per germline. The CDR3 DNA reads TGTGCCAGCAGCTTACAACCCCGGGCGTCGCAAAAACTGTTTTTT. This encodes CASSLQPRASQKLFF.

The chain joins TRBV12-3 or TRBV12-4 to TRBJ2-7; D ambiguous. V was trimmed by 5 bases and J by 1 base, leaving 18 bases between them. The CDR3 runs 16 residues. The CDR3 region is CASSPPPGLGSYEQYF. Written as DNA, the CDR3 is TGTGCCAGCAGTCCGCCCCCCGGGCTTGGGTCCTACGAGCAGTACTTC.

The chain links TRBV5-4 to TRBJ2-3; 9 nucleotides match TRBD2. CDR3 length equals 16 residues. The germline V gene encodes CDR1 SGHNT and CDR2 YYREEE (reference sequence). Trimming took 0 bases from V and 5 from J; bases not matched to a gene: 7. CDR3 in amino acids: CASSLGTSVGEDTQYF. The CDR3, as DNA: TGTGCCAGCAGCTTGGGGACTAGCGTTGGTGAAGATACGCAGTATTTT.

This sequence joins TRBV2 and TRBJ2-3; 10 nucleotides line up with TRBD1. The CDR3 is 12 amino acids. The J segment lost 6 bases and the V segment lost 6 bases, leaving 0 bases of the junction unmatched. The germline gives CDR1 SNHLY, CDR2 FYNNEI. This chain's CDR3 is CASRGQGDTQYF. CDR3 bases: TGTGCCAGCAGGGGACAGGGGGATACGCAGTATTTT.

Concerning this clonotype: Relative to the germline gene, one junction end is altered; a read error may explain this. The genes are TRBV29-1 and TRBJ2-1, with D perhaps TRBD2 (6 bases). Per the germline V gene, CDR1 is SQVTM and CDR2 is ANQGSEA. The CDR3 consists of 9 residues. CDR3 coding DNA: TGCGGAGTGGGGACTTCAGGGATCTTC. It yields the protein CGVGTSGIF.

The chain joins TRBV29-1 to TRBJ2-7; 13 positions agree with TRBD2. The germline CDR1 and CDR2 sequences are SQVTM and ANQGSEA. This CDR3 is built from 15 residues. With V trimmed by 1 base and J by 3 bases, 3 bases remained unmatched. The CDR3 DNA is TGCAGCGTTGAAGGGACTAGCGGGGGTAACTACGAGCAGTACTTC. Translation gives CSVEGTSGGNYEQYF.

In its sample, this clonotype was seen a few times. V gene TRBV29-1 combines with J gene TRBJ2-2, with 8 positions matching TRBD2. This CDR3 is 16 amino acids long. The germline CDR1 and CDR2 sequences are SQVTM and ANQGSEA. V was clipped by 4 bases and J by 4 bases; unmatched bases: 11. The CDR3: CSVANERGKPTGELFF. The CDR3 nucleotides are TGCAGCGTTGCCAACGAGCGGGGGAAACCCACCGGGGAGCTGTTTTTT.

The CDR3 is CASGKDGQETQYF. CDR3 nucleotides: TGCGCCAGCGGCAAGGACGGGCAAGAGACCCAGTACTTC. The chain recombines TRBV5-1 with TRBJ2-5; D uncertain. This CDR3 region has 13 residues. V was clipped by 7 bases and J by 2 bases, with 12 bases between them. Looked up from germline, CDR1 is SGHRS and CDR2 is YFSETQ.

The sample holds many counts of this clonotype. The chain combines TRBV6-1 with TRBJ1-6; D gene uncertain. The CDR3 loop spans 14 amino acids. Germline CDR1 MNHNS, CDR2 SASEGT. V was shortened by 4 bases and J by 4 bases, with 8 bases between the two germline ends. This CDR3 reads CASSAGPYNSPLHF. The DNA for the CDR3 is TGTGCCAGCAGTGCCGGACCGTATAATTCACCCCTCCACTTT.

The V call is TRBV10-3, the J call TRBJ2-7; D is possibly TRBD1 (5 bases). V lost 4 bases to trimming and J lost 2 bases, with 18 bases between them. The CDR3 spans 16 residues. The germline V gene has CDR1 ENHRY and CDR2 SYGVKD. CDR3: CAISGSGRTPPYEQYF. The CDR3 nucleotides are TGTGCCATCAGTGGCTCCGGACGGACACCCCCCTACGAGCAGTACTTC.